The 19 T cell receptor beta chains in this list originate from one sample, sequenced in a study of T cells after yellow fever vaccination. TCRdb re-derived calls from the 5' RACE reads in MiXCR, one entry per CDR3 protein. The table has around 310,000 distinct CDR3 sequences, approximately 4.2% seen once. This material consisted of PBMCs, taken 5 days after the yellow fever booster vaccination. These receptors were taken from a young man who received the YFV17D yellow fever vaccine.

This clonotype has just a few counts. The rearrangement uses TRBV28 and TRBJ2-7; D uncertain. Trimming cost V 7 bases and J 4 bases, with 8 bases left between them. The germline gives CDR1 MDHEN, CDR2 SYDVKM. The CDR3 loop spans 11 amino acids. CDR3 region: CASKGRYEQYV. For the CDR3, the DNA is TGTGCCAGCAAAGGTCGGTACGAGCAGTACGTC.

This clonotype was counted between two and nine times. This rearrangement joins TRBV4-3 to TRBJ1-3, with D unclear. CDR3 length: 16 amino acids. Per germline, CDR1 LGHNA and CDR2 YSLEER. The V end lost 1 base, the J end lost 4 bases, and 14 bases lay between the germline ends. The CDR3 sequence: CASSQGITGYGNTIYF. For the CDR3, the DNA is TGCGCCAGCAGCCAAGGGATCACCGGCTACGGAAACACCATATATTTT.

This clonotype was seen many times. V and J are TRBV27 and TRBJ2-3, with 12 bases aligning to TRBD2. CDR1 MNHEY and CDR2 SMNVEV come from the germline V gene (reference sequence). With V trimmed by 10 bases and J by 2 bases, 7 bases remained unmatched. The CDR3 has 15 residues. DNA of the CDR3: TGTGCCACCGAATCTAGCGGGGGGGCCACAGATACGCAGTATTTT. As protein: CATESSGGATDTQYF.

This clonotype was counted a few times. The chain employs TRBV7-9 and TRBJ2-3, with 7 bases lining up with TRBD1. Germline V gene sequence: CDR1 SEHNR, CDR2 FQNEAQ (reference sequence). This CDR3 region has 15 residues. Trimming at V came to 5 bases and at J to 2 bases, leaving 7 bases not matched to a gene. CDR3 DNA sequence: TGTGCCAGCAGCCCCGGGACAGCGACCACAGATACGCAGTATTTT. Translation: CASSPGTATTDTQYF.

This clonotype has a handful of counts. This sequence joins TRBV6-1 and TRBJ2-3; 9 nucleotides match TRBD2. This CDR3 spans 16 amino acids. The V segment lost 4 bases and the J segment 3 bases; nucleotides outside the gene matches: 8. Germline CDR1 is MNHNS and CDR2 is SASEGT. The CDR3 bases are TGTGCCAGCAGTGCCCCCCTAGCGGGGCGGACAGATACGCAGTATTTT. Amino acids: CASSAPLAGRTDTQYF.

This clonotype was observed many times. The genes are TRBV7-9 and TRBJ1-1; TRBD1 matches 7 bases. The CDR3 runs to 12 residues. Germline CDR1 and CDR2: SEHNR and FQNEAQ (reference sequence). J lost 7 bases, V lost 6 bases, and 5 bases had no gene match. For the CDR3, the DNA is TGTGCCAGCAGTCTGGACAGGTTTGAAGCTTTCTTT. Amino acids: CASSLDRFEAFF.

The chain uses TRBV12-3 or TRBV12-4 and TRBJ2-3; 7 nucleotides match TRBD1. This CDR3 has 16 residues. Trimming at V came to 2 bases and at J to 8 bases, leaving 13 bases not matched to a gene. The CDR3 DNA reads as TGTGCCAGCAGTTTATTGAGGGGGCTAGGCCGGGCTACGCAGTATTTT. Translating it yields CASSLLRGLGRATQYF.

This clonotype was seen at least ten times. The genes are TRBV5-4 and TRBJ2-3, with 8 bases that match TRBD2. This CDR3 is built from 15 residues. V lost 6 bases, J lost 6 bases, and 12 bases stayed unmatched. Germline V gives CDR1 SGHNT, CDR2 YYREEE (reference sequence). CDR3 protein: CASKPAGVLTDTQYF. CDR3 nucleotide sequence: TGTGCCAGCAAACCAGCGGGGGTCCTCACTGATACGCAGTATTTT. The full variable domain, in which reference TRBV5-4 and TRBJ2-3 provide the parts outside the CDR3, is ETGVTQSPTHLIKTRGQQVTLRCSSQSGHNTVSWYQQALGQGPQFIFQYYREEENGRGNFPPRFSGLQFPNYSSELNVNALELDDSALYLCASKPAGVLTDTQYFGPGTRLTVL.

V is TRBV7-6 and J is TRBJ2-2, with unresolved D. This CDR3 has 13 residues. V was shortened by 1 base and J by 7 bases, with 7 bases between the two germline ends. Germline V lookup: CDR1 SGHVS, CDR2 FNYEAQ. As DNA, the CDR3 is TGTGCCAGCAGCTTAGAGTCCCTCGGGGAGCTGTTTTTT. Amino acid sequence: CASSLESLGELFF.

The chain uses TRBV7-2 and TRBJ2-3; no reliable D call. The germline V gene encodes CDR1 SGHTA and CDR2 FQGNSA. The CDR3 consists of 15 residues. Deletions cut 5 bases from V and 2 bases from J, with 14 bases between. The CDR3 loop reads CASSTRVTNTDTQYF. In nucleotides, the CDR3 is TGTGCCAGCAGCACGCGCGTGACCAACACAGATACGCAGTATTTT.

This chain joins TRBV7-9 and TRBJ2-5; no reliable D call. This CDR3 has 14 amino acids. CDR1 and CDR2 (germline): SEHNR, FQNEAQ (reference sequence). Trimming took 4 bases from V and 0 from J, leaving 9 bases between them. CDR3 in DNA: TGTGCCAGCAGCTGGTTGGGGTACCAAGAGACCCAGTACTTC. This sequence encodes CASSWLGYQETQYF.

The chain has TRBV5-1 and TRBJ2-1; 14 bases agree with TRBD2. CDR3 length equals 16 residues. J was trimmed by 4 bases and V by 5 bases; bases with no gene match: 5. Germline V gives CDR1 SGHRS, CDR2 YFSETQ. The CDR3 protein is CASRVTSGGAYNEQFF. The CDR3 nucleotides are TGCGCCAGCAGAGTGACTAGCGGGGGGGCGTACAATGAGCAGTTCTTC.

The genes are TRBV2 and TRBJ1-1; 7 bases fit TRBD1. Germline V gene lookup returns CDR1 SNHLY and CDR2 FYNNEI. CDR3 size: 18 residues. V was pared by 5 bases and J by 5 bases, with 20 bases of the junction left unmatched. CDR3 protein: CASSTEGAPLPRYTEAFF. The CDR3 nucleotides read TGTGCCAGCAGTACCGAGGGGGCGCCGCTACCACGATATACTGAAGCTTTCTTT.

The J gene is TRBJ1-1, the V gene TRBV29-1; possible D gene TRBD1, 5 bases. CDR3 length equals 14 residues. Germline lookup yields CDR1 SQVTM and CDR2 ANQGSEA. Trimming removed 0 bases at V and 6 bases at J, with 14 bases between. CDR3 amino acids: CSVEDQEAGSEAFF. The CDR3 DNA sequence: TGCAGCGTTGAAGATCAAGAAGCAGGGTCTGAAGCTTTCTTT.

This chain uses TRBV6-5 with TRBJ2-7; 12 bases agree with TRBD2. The V gene end was trimmed by 6 bases and the J gene end by 4 bases; junction bases not matched to a gene: 7. CDR1 is MNHEY and CDR2 is SVGAGI in the germline V gene. The CDR3 loop spans 15 amino acids. The CDR3 DNA sequence: TGTGCCAGCAGCCCGACAGGACTAGCGGGGTACGAGCAGTACTTC. Translated: CASSPTGLAGYEQYF.

The chain employs TRBV10-1 and TRBJ2-3; D not resolved. This CDR3 has 15 residues. Deletions cut 2 bases from V and 9 bases from J, with 18 bases between. Germline CDR1 is WNHNN and CDR2 is SYGVQD (reference sequence). The chain's CDR3 is CASSEIRTTPWTQYF. The CDR3 nucleotides are TGCGCCAGCAGTGAGATTCGTACGACTCCCTGGACGCAGTATTTT.

This clonotype showed up many times. The chain employs TRBV11-2 and TRBJ2-1; 7 bases align to TRBD2. V dropped 2 bases and J dropped 4; count of bases not matched to a gene: 2. Per germline, CDR1 SGHAT and CDR2 FQNNGV. This CDR3 is 14 amino acids long. CDR3 sequence (DNA): TGTGCCAGCAGCTTACCAGCGGGGTACAATGAGCAGTTCTTC. It specifies CASSLPAGYNEQFF. Based on the CDR3 plus reference TRBV11-2 and TRBJ2-1, the full variable domain is EAGVAQSPRYKIIEKRQSVAFWCNPISGHATLYWYQQILGQGPKLLIQFQNNGVVDDSQLPKDRFSAERLKGVDSTLKIQPAKLEDSAVYLCASSLPAGYNEQFFGPGTRLTVL.

The V and J genes are TRBV9 and TRBJ2-5, with D perhaps matching TRBD2 (6 bases). Per the germline V gene, CDR1 is SGDLS and CDR2 is YYNGEE. V was clipped by 6 bases and J by 5 bases, with 20 bases between them. This CDR3 has 15 amino acids. CDR3 residues: CASTPGTPSGETQYF. CDR3 sequence (DNA): TGTGCCAGCACCCCCGGGACCCCGAGCGGGGAGACCCAGTACTTC.

This clonotype was observed a handful of times. The CDR3 region is CASRRGEQYTEAFF. DNA for the CDR3: TGCGCCAGCAGGCGAGGGGAACAGTACACTGAAGCTTTCTTT. V and J are TRBV5-1 and TRBJ1-1; possibly TRBD1 for D (5 bases). Germline CDR1 SGHRS, CDR2 YFSETQ. This CDR3 region has 14 residues. The V end was cut by 5 bases, the J end by 3 bases, with 14 bases between.